This TCR beta chain was recovered during a study of cytomegalovirus exposure and HLA in healthy donors. The study's findings and limits: The study put under 200 TCR beta chains on its list as cytomegalovirus-associated.

13 Jbeta primers and 60 Vbeta primers were used for the PCR. Sequencing used immunoSEQ multiplex PCR; TCRdb keeps in-frame clones, though not all of them. The sample includes roughly 200,000 clones, approximately 82% seen only once; the top ten take roughly 0.58%. These donors counted as nominally healthy when sampled, but unrecorded immune exposures were likely. The CDR3 spans 14 residues. Per germline, CDR1 MNHEY and CDR2 SVGAGI. V lost 5 bases to trimming and J lost 3 bases; unmatched junction nucleotides: 7. About this clone: What it binds is unknown.

The clonotype was recovered from a woman in her forties in good health and CMV-seronegative. The sequenced material came from PBMCs. The V and J genes are TRBV6-5 and TRBJ2-7; the match to TRBD1 covers 7 bases. CDR3 region: CASSRNRDSYEQYF. The CDR3 nucleotides are TGTGCCAGCAGTCGAAACCGGGACAGCTACGAGCAGTACTTC.